These 14 T cell receptor beta chains share one sample of origin, sequenced in a study of shared clonotypes between healthy human individuals (dated by TCRdb to 2018 to 2021). The library was generated by the immunoSEQ multiplex PCR assay. Here the immuneACCESS table is served through TCRdb, limited to in-frame sequences with V and J called. Missing clones are a known gap in these copies; in checked studies unresolved V genes cover under half, and the rest lacks a known reason. Counted in this sample were about 1.1 million clones; approximately 75% of them appeared once. Over 0.8% of the sample comes from the top ten. What was sequenced was memory CD4+ T cells from PBMCs. What the cell subset or site label conveys for this sample: CD45RA-negative fraction. Receptors were obtained from a man between 18 and 29 years old in good health. Some clones in this sample may be carry-over from other donors' samples.

The CDR3 DNA follows: TGTGCCAGCAGCTTACCGGGACCTACTAATGAAAAACTGTTTTTT. This gives the protein CASSLPGPTNEKLFF. This rearrangement joins TRBV7-2 to TRBJ1-4; possibly TRBD1 for D (5 bases). Germline CDR1 SGHTA, CDR2 FQGNSA. This CDR3 region has 15 residues. V lost 2 bases to trimming and J lost 2 bases, with 9 bases between them.

V usage is TRBV29-1 and J usage is TRBJ2-5; 7 bases match TRBD1. CDR1 and CDR2 from the germline V gene are SQVTM and ANQGSEA. V lost 6 bases to trimming and J lost 0 bases; unmatched junction nucleotides: 13. The CDR3 loop spans 16 amino acids. The CDR3 sequence is CSVFGTASKYQETQYF. The CDR3 DNA reads as TGCAGCGTGTTCGGGACAGCCAGCAAGTACCAAGAGACCCAGTACTTC.

There are a few counts of this clone. The chain has TRBV15 and TRBJ2-3; 9 bases align to TRBD2. This CDR3 is 16 amino acids long. The germline V gene has CDR1 LNHNV and CDR2 YYDKDF (reference sequence). V lost 1 base to trimming and J lost 1 base; unmatched junction nucleotides: 3. This chain's CDR3 is CATSRVKREGTDTQYF. In nucleotides, the CDR3 is TGTGCCACCAGCAGAGTTAAGCGGGAGGGCACAGATACGCAGTATTTT.

The chain combines TRBV7-8 with TRBJ2-3; either TRBD1 or TRBD2 may fit D (9 bases each). CDR3 size: 18 residues. In germline, CDR1 is SGHVS, CDR2 FQNEAQ. V lost 3 bases, J lost 6 bases, and 25 bases lay in between. The CDR3 here is CASSFTGGAGLALDTQYF. In nucleotides, the CDR3 is TGTGCCAGCAGCTTTACAGGGGGCGCGGGACTAGCTTTGGATACGCAGTATTTT.

The J gene is TRBJ2-3, the V gene TRBV5-6, with unresolved D. The length of the CDR3 is 11 residues. V was trimmed by 5 bases and J by 1 base, leaving 2 bases between them. Germline V gene sequence: CDR1 SGHDT, CDR2 YYEEEE. CDR3 residues: CASRGTDTQYF. The DNA of the CDR3 is TGTGCCAGCAGGGGCACAGATACGCAGTATTTT.

The rearrangement links TRBV2 to TRBJ2-5; D unresolved. V was cut by 4 bases and J by 5 bases, with 11 bases left in between. Germline CDR1 is SNHLY and CDR2 is FYNNEI. The CDR3 contains 13 residues. The CDR3 DNA follows: TGTGCCAGCAGTGTTGAGTTAGGGGAGACCCAGTACTTC. It is translated as CASSVELGETQYF.

This clone was seen once. This likely reflects a read error, since a far larger clone is one base away. The chain carries TRBV29-1 and TRBJ1-2; D unresolved. CDR3 length: 14 amino acids. Germline V gives CDR1 SQVTM, CDR2 ANQGSEA. V lost 7 bases, J lost 10 bases, and 25 bases lay in between. In DNA, the CDR3 is TGCAGCGCCGATACCCCTGGCGGGGTTGGTGACTACACCTTC. Amino acid sequence: CSADTPGGVGDYTF.

The V gene is TRBV6-6, the J gene TRBJ2-7; D possibly corresponds to TRBD1 (5 bases). The CDR3 sequence is 15 residues long. The V and J ends lost 6 bases and 7 bases respectively, with 22 bases between them. CDR1 is MNHNY and CDR2 is SVGAGI in the germline V gene (reference sequence). The CDR3 DNA sequence: TGTGCCAGCAGCTCACCCTCCGCAGGGCGGTGGGAGCAGTACTTC. Amino acids: CASSSPSAGRWEQYF.

V usage is TRBV7-2 and J usage is TRBJ2-7, with D possibly being TRBD1 or TRBD2 (5 bases each). The CDR3 has 14 amino acids. Germline V lookup: CDR1 SGHTA, CDR2 FQGNSA. V lost 3 bases to trimming and J lost 4 bases, with 13 bases between them. CDR3 loop: CASSFGRDPYEQYF. CDR3 nucleotides: TGTGCCAGCAGCTTCGGCCGGGACCCTTACGAGCAGTACTTC.

The chain employs TRBV5-6 and TRBJ2-1, with a tentative D call TRBD1 (6 bases). This CDR3 has 15 amino acids. V gave up 4 bases and J gave up 0 bases, with 11 bases separating them. Germline lookup yields CDR1 SGHDT and CDR2 YYEEEE. CDR3 protein: CASSVQGGSYNEQFF. In DNA, the CDR3 is TGTGCCAGCAGCGTTCAAGGGGGCTCCTACAATGAGCAGTTCTTC.

The chain couples TRBV5-1 to TRBJ2-1, with 7 positions matching TRBD1. The germline gives CDR1 SGHRS, CDR2 YFSETQ. The V and J ends lost 0 bases and 0 bases, in that order; junction bases with no gene match: 6. This CDR3 has 17 residues. The CDR3 coding sequence is TGCGCCAGCAGCTTGGGTTGGGGACAGAGCTCCTACAATGAGCAGTTCTTC. Its protein product is CASSLGWGQSSYNEQFF.

The chain uses TRBV2 and TRBJ2-3, with 7 bases matching TRBD1. Germline CDR1 is SNHLY and CDR2 is FYNNEI. J lost 2 bases, V lost 5 bases, and 7 bases had no gene match. The CDR3 spans 15 residues. The CDR3, as DNA: TGTGCCAGCAGTTACAGGGGCCCCTTCACAGATACGCAGTATTTT. Residues: CASSYRGPFTDTQYF.

This clone has a count of ten or more. Other nucleotide sequences from this sample produce the same CDR3. This chain joins TRBV28 and TRBJ1-1; D is uncertain. The CDR3 sequence is 13 residues long. Germline V gene lookup returns CDR1 MDHEN and CDR2 SYDVKM. Trimming cost V 2 bases and J 4 bases, with 8 bases left between them. CDR3 sequence (DNA): TGTGCCAGCAGTTTAGGCAGAGTCACTGAAGCTTTCTTT. Its translation is CASSLGRVTEAFF.

This clone was detected once. The chain is built from TRBV5-1 and TRBJ2-2; the match to TRBD2 covers 10 bases. This CDR3 region has 16 residues. The germline V gene encodes CDR1 SGHRS and CDR2 YFSETQ. The V segment lost 4 bases and the J segment 5 bases; nucleotides outside the gene matches: 8. CDR3 sequence reads: CASSPGLAATTGELFF. CDR3 nucleotides: TGCGCCAGCAGCCCTGGACTAGCGGCAACTACCGGGGAGCTGTTTTTT.